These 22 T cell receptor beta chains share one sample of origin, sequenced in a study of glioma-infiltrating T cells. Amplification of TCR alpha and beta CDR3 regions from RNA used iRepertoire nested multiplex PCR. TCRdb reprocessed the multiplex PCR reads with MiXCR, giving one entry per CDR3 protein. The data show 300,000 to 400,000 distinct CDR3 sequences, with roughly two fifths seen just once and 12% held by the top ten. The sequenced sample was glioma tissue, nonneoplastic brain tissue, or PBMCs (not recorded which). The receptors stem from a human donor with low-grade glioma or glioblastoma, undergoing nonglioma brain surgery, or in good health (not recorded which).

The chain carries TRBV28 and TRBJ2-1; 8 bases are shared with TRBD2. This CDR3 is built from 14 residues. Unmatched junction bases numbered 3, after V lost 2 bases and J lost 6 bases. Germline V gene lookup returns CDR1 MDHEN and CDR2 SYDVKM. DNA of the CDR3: TGTGCCAGCAGTTTAATCGGGGGGGGCAATGAGCAGTTCTTC. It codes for CASSLIGGGNEQFF.

The CDR3 spells CSAGARVASGRAAEYNEQFF. As DNA, the CDR3 is TGCAGTGCTGGAGCCCGGGTGGCCAGCGGGAGGGCAGCAGAATACAATGAGCAGTTCTTC. The chain combines TRBV20-1 with TRBJ2-1; TRBD2 matches 10 bases. The ends lost 5 bases at V and 4 bases at J; junction bases unmatched: 23. The CDR3 loop spans 20 amino acids. CDR1 is DFQATT and CDR2 is SNEGSKA in the germline V gene (reference sequence).

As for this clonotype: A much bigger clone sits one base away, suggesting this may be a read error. The CDR3 spells CASSYEGPRNTEAFF. The CDR3 DNA reads as TGTGCCAGCAGTTACGAGGGGCCCAGGAACACTGAAGCTTTCTTT. This chain joins TRBV6-2 or TRBV6-3 and TRBJ1-1; tentative D call: TRBD1 (5 bases). V dropped 2 bases and J dropped 1 base, with 11 bases sitting between them. Per germline, CDR1 MNHEY and CDR2 SVGEGT. The length of the CDR3 is 15 residues.

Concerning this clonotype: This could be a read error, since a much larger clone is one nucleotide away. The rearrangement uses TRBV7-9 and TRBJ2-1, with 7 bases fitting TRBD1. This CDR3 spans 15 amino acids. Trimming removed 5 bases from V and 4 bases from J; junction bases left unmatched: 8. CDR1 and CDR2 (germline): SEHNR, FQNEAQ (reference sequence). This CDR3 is CASSTNRGLYNEQFF. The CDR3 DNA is TGTGCCAGCAGCACGAACAGGGGTCTTTACAATGAGCAGTTCTTC.

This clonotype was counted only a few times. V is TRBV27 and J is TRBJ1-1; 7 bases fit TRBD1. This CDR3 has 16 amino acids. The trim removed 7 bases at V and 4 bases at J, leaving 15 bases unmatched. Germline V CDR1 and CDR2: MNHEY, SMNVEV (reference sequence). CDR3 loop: CASTPIPPTGVTEAFF. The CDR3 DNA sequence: TGTGCCAGCACCCCAATCCCCCCAACAGGGGTCACTGAAGCTTTCTTT.

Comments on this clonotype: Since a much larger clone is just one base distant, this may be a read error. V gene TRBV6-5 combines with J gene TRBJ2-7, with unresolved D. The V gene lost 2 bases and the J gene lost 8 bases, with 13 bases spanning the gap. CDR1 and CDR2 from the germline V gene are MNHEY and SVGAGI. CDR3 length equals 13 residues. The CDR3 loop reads CASSYVDGYQQYF. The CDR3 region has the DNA TGTGCCAGCAGTTACGTCGACGGGTACCAGCAGTACTTC.

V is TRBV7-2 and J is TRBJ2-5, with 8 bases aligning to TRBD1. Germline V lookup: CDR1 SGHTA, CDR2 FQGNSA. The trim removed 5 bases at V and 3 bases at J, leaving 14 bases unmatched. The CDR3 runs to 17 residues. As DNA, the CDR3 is TGTGCCAGCAGCGTATCCCACCGGGACAGGCCTAAAGAGACCCAGTACTTC. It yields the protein CASSVSHRDRPKETQYF.

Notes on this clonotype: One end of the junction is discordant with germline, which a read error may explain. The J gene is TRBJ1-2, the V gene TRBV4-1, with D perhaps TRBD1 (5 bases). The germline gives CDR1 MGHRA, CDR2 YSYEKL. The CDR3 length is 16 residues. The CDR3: CASSQDYGTGNYGYTF. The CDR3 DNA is TGCGCCAGCAGCCAAGATTACGGGACGGGCAACTATGGATACACCTTC.

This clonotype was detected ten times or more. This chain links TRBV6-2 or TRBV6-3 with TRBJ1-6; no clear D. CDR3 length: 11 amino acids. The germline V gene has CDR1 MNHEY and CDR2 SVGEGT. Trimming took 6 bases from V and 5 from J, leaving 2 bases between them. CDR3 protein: CASRDNSPLHF. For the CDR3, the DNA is TGTGCCAGCAGAGATAATTCACCCCTCCACTTT.

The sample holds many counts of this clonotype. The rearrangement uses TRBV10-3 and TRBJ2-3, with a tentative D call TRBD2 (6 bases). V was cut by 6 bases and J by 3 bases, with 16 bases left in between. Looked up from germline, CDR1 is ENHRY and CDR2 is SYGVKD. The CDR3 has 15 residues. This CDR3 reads CAISRRDPSTDTQYF. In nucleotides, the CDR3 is TGTGCCATCAGCCGGCGGGATCCTTCGACAGATACGCAGTATTTT.

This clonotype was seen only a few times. CDR3 nucleotides: TGCAGTGCTAAACTGGATCTCTACGAGCAGTACTTC. Protein sequence: CSAKLDLYEQYF. V is TRBV20-1 and J is TRBJ2-7; unclear D gene. The length of the CDR3 is 12 residues. The germline V and J ends were trimmed by 4 bases and 3 bases, with 10 bases remaining between them. Germline V lookup: CDR1 DFQATT, CDR2 SNEGSKA (reference sequence).

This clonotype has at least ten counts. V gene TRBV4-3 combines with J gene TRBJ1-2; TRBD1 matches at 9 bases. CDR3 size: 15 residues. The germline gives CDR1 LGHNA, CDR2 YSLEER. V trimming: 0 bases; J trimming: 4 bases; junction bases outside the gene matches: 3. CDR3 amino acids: CASSQDTGGSYGYTF. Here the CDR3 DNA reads TGCGCCAGCAGCCAAGACACAGGGGGCAGCTATGGCTACACCTTC.

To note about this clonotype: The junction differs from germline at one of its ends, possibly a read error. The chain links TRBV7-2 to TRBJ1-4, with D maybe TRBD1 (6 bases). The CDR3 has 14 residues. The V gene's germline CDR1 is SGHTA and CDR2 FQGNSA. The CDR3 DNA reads TGTGCCAGCAGCGCCAGGGGACCTAATGAAAAACTGCTTTTT. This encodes CASSARGPNEKLLF.

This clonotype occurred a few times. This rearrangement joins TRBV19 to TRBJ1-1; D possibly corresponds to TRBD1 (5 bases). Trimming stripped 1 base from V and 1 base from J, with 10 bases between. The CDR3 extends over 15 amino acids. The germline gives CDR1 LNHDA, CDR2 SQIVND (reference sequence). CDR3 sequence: CASSIAPGRNTEAFF. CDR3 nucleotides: TGTGCCAGTAGTATAGCCCCAGGGAGGAACACTGAAGCTTTCTTT. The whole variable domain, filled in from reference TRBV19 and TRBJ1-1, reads DGGITQSPKYLFRKEGQNVTLSCEQNLNHDAMYWYRQDPGQGLRLIYYSQIVNDFQKGDIAEGYSVSREKKESFPLTVTSAQKNPTAFYLCASSIAPGRNTEAFFGQGTRLTVV.

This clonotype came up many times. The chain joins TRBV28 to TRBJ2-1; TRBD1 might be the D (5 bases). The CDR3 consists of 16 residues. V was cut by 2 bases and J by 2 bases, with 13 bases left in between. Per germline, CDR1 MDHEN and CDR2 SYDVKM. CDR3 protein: CASSLLTGDTYNEQFF. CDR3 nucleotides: TGTGCCAGCAGTTTACTCACAGGTGACACCTACAATGAGCAGTTCTTC.

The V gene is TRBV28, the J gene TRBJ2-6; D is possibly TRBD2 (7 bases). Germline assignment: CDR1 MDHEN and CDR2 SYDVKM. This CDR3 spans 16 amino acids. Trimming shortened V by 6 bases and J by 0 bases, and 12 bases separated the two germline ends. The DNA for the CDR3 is TGTGCCAGCAGCTGGGGGGGCGGCTCTGGGGCCAACGTCCTGACTTTC. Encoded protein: CASSWGGGSGANVLTF.

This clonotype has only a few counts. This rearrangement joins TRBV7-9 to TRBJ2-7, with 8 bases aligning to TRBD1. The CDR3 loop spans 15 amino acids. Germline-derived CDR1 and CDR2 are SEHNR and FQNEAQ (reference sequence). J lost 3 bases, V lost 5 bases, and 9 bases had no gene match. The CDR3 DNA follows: TGTGCCAGCAGCCCCTTAGAACAGGGGGGCTACGAGCAGTACTTC. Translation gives CASSPLEQGGYEQYF.

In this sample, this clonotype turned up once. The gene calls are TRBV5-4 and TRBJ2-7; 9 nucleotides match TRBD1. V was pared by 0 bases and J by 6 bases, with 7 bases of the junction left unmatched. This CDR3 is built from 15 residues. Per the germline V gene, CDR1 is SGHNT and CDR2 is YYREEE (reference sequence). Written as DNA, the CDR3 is TGTGCCAGCAGCTTGGCGGGACAGGGAGCCTGCGAGCAGTACTTC. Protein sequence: CASSLAGQGACEQYF.

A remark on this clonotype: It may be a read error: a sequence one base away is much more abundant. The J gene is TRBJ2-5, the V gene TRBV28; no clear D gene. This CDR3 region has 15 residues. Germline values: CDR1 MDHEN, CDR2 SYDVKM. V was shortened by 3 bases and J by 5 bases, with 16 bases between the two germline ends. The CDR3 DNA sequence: TGTGCCAGCAGTTTTTTGGGCCATAGGCGGGAGACCCAGTACTTC. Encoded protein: CASSFLGHRRETQYF. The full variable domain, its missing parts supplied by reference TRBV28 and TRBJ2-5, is DVKVTQSSRYLVKRTGEKVFLECVQDMDHENMFWYRQDPGLGLRLIYFSYDVKMKEKGDIPEGYSVSREKKERFSLILESASTNQTSMYLCASSFLGHRRETQYFGPGTRLLVL.

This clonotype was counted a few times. CDR3: CASRMGFYNEQFF. CDR3 coding DNA: TGTGCCAGTAGGATGGGGTTCTACAATGAGCAGTTCTTC. The rearrangement joins TRBV27 to TRBJ2-1; no clear D gene. The CDR3 totals 13 residues. V shed 9 bases and J shed 3 bases, with 12 bases lying between them. From germline, CDR1 is MNHEY and CDR2 SMNVEV (reference sequence).

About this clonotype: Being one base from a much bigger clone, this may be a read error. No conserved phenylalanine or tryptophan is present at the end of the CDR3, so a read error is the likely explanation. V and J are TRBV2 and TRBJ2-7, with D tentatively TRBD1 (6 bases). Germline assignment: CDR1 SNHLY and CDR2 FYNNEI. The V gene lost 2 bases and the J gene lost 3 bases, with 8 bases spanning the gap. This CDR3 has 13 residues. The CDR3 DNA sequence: TGTGCCAGCAGTGAATGGGACAACTACGAGCAGTACTTA. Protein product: CASSEWDNYEQYL.

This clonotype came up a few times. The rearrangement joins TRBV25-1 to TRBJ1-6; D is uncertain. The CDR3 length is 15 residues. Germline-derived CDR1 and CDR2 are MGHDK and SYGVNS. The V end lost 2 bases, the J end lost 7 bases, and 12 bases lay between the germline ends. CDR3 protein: CASSERRGPNSPLHF. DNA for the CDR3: TGTGCCAGCAGTGAAAGGCGAGGGCCCAATTCACCCCTCCACTTT.